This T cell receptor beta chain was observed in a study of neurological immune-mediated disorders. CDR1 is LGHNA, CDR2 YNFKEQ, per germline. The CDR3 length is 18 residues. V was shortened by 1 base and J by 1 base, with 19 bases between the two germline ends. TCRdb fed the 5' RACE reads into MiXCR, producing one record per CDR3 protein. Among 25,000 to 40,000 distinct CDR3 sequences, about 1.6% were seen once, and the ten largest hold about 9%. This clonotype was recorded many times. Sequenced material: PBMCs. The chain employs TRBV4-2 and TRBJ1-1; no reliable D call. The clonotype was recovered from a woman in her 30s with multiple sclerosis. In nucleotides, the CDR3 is TGTGCCAGCAGCCAAGCCGCCTCGTGGGAGGGTTGGAACACTGAAGCTTTCTTT. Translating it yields CASSQAASWEGWNTEAFF.